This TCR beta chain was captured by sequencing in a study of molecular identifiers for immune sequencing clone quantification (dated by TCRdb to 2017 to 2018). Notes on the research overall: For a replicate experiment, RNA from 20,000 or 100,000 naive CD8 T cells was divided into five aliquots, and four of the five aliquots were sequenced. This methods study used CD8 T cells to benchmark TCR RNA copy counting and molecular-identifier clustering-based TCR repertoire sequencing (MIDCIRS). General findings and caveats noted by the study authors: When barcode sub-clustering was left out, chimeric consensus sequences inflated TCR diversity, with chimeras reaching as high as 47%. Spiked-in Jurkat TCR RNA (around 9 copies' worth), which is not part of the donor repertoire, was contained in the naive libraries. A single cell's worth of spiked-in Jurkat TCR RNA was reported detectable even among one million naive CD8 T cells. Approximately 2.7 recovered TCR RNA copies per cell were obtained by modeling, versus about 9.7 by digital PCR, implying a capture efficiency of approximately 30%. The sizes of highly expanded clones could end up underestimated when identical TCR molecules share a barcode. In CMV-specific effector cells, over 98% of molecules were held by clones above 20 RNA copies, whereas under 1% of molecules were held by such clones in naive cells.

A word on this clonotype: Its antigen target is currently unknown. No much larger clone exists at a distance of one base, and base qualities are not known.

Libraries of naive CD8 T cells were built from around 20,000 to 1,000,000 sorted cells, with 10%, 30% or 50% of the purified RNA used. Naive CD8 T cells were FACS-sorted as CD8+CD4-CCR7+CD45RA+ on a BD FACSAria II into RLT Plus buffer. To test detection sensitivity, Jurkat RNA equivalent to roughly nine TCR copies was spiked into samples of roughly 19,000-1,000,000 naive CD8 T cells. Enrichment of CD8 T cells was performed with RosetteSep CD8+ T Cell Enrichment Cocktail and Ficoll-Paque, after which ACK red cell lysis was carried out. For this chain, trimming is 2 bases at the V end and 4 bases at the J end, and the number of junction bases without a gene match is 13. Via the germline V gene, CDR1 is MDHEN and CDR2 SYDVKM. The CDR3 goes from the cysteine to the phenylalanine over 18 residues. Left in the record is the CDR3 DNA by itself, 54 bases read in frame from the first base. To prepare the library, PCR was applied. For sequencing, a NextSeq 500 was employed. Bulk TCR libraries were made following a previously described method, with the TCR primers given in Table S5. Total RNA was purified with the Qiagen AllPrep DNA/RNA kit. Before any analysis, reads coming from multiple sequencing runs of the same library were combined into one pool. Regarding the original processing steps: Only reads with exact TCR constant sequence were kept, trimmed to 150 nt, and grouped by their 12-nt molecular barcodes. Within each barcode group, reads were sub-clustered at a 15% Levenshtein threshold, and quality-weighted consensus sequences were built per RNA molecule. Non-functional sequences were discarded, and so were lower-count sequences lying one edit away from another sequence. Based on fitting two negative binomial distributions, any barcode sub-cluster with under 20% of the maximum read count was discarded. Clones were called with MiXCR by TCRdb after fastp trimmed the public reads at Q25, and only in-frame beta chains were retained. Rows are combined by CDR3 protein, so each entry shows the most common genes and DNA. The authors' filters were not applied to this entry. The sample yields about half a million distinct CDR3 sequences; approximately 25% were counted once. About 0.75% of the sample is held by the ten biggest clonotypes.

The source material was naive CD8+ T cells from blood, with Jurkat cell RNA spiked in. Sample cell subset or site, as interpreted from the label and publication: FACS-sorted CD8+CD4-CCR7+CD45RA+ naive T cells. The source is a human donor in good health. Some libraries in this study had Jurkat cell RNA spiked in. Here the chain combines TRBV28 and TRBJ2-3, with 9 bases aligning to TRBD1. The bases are TGTGCCAGCAGTTTACCTAAACCGGGACAGGGATTTCCAGATACGCAGTATTTT. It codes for CASSLPKPGQGFPDTQYF.